The 20 T cell receptor beta chains below all came from one sample that was sequenced in a study of T cells in localized non-small cell lung cancer. The data were produced by immunoSEQ multiplex PCR, yet TCRdb's version contains in-frame clones alone and is incomplete. The table records about 72,000 clones, about 83% of them present only once. The sample was peripheral blood, taken before any cancer treatment. The receptors were gathered from a female donor over 55 with stage I lung adenocarcinoma.

This rearrangement joins TRBV15 to TRBJ2-1; either TRBD1 or TRBD2 may fit D (5 bases each). Trimming removed 5 bases from V and 3 bases from J, with 20 bases in between. The CDR3 spans 17 residues. CDR1 and CDR2 (germline): LNHNV, YYDKDF (reference sequence). CDR3 bases: TGTGCCACCAGCGGCCGGCGTGAGGGGCAGGTCTACAATGAGCAGTTCTTC. It specifies CATSGRREGQVYNEQFF.

The genes are TRBV5-1 and TRBJ1-3; D unresolved. Trimming took 0 bases from V and 0 from J, leaving 10 bases between them. Looked up from germline, CDR1 is SGHRS and CDR2 is YFSETQ. The CDR3 length is 16 residues. The CDR3 reads CASSLAGPDSGNTIYF. The CDR3 DNA is TGCGCCAGCAGCTTGGCAGGACCCGACTCTGGAAACACCATATATTTT.

The chain carries TRBV10-3 and TRBJ1-5; no clear D gene. The CDR3 is 14 amino acids. CDR1 ENHRY and CDR2 SYGVKD come from the germline V gene. V lost 6 bases and J 0 bases, leaving 9 bases between the germline ends. The CDR3 loop is CAISRTDSNQPQHF. The CDR3 DNA sequence: TGTGCCATCAGCCGGACGGATAGCAATCAGCCCCAGCATTTT.

J is TRBJ1-2 and V is TRBV10-3; tentative D call: TRBD1 (5 bases). In germline, CDR1 is ENHRY, CDR2 SYGVKD. V shed 4 bases and J shed 2 bases, with 14 bases lying between them. CDR3 length: 15 amino acids. CDR3 coding DNA: TGTGCCATCAGTGTATCGCAGGGCCTAAACTATGGCTACACCTTC. This encodes CAISVSQGLNYGYTF.

V and J are TRBV18 and TRBJ1-5, with D possibly matching TRBD1 (5 bases). The CDR3 is made up of 14 amino acids. Germline lookup yields CDR1 KGHSH and CDR2 LQKENI. The germline V and J ends were trimmed by 2 bases and 2 bases, with 7 bases remaining between them. The CDR3 loop reads CASSPTTGNQPQHF. The CDR3 DNA is TGTGCCAGCTCACCAACGACAGGCAATCAGCCCCAGCATTTT.

The genes are TRBV7-8 and TRBJ2-7; D is undetermined. Germline V CDR1 and CDR2: SGHVS, FQNEAQ. The germline V and J ends were trimmed by 4 bases and 2 bases, with 3 bases remaining between them. The CDR3 extends over 11 amino acids. Here the CDR3 DNA reads TGTGCCAGCAGCTCGCCCTACGAGCAGTACTTC. Its translation: CASSSPYEQYF.

V usage is TRBV5-1 and J usage is TRBJ1-6; TRBD1 is a possible D gene (5 bases). The CDR3 loop spans 15 amino acids. V was pared by 5 bases and J by 2 bases, with 11 bases between. CDR1 is SGHRS and CDR2 is YFSETQ in the germline V gene. The chain's CDR3 is CASRPGQTYNSPLHF. For the CDR3, the DNA is TGCGCCAGCAGACCCGGACAAACCTATAATTCACCCCTCCACTTT.

The genes are TRBV5-1 and TRBJ2-2; D call uncertain. CDR1 and CDR2 from the germline V gene are SGHRS and YFSETQ. This CDR3 has 14 residues. Trimming left V 5 bases short and J 7 bases short, with 15 bases between. Written as DNA, the CDR3 is TGCGCCAGCAGTTTAGACCTCGGGTACGGGGAGCTGTTTTTT. It encodes CASSLDLGYGELFF.

V is TRBV6-1 and J is TRBJ2-3; 9 bases fit TRBD2. The CDR3 has 18 residues. Trimming took 4 bases from V and 2 from J; bases not matched to a gene: 13. CDR1 is MNHNS and CDR2 is SASEGT in the germline V gene. CDR3 DNA: TGTGCCAGCAGTGCCCGAACAAGACTAGCGGAGTCCACAGATACGCAGTATTTT. It encodes CASSARTRLAESTDTQYF.

This rearrangement joins TRBV6-1 to TRBJ2-1; D unclear. This CDR3 spans 16 amino acids. CDR1 is MNHNS and CDR2 is SASEGT in the germline V gene. V lost 2 bases to trimming and J lost 0 bases, with 11 bases between them. CDR3 sequence: CASSEMTASSYNEQFF. The CDR3 coding sequence is TGTGCCAGCAGTGAAATGACCGCCAGCTCCTACAATGAGCAGTTCTTC.

V usage is TRBV5-1 and J usage is TRBJ2-3, with D perhaps TRBD2 (6 bases). The CDR3 has 16 amino acids. The germline gives CDR1 SGHRS, CDR2 YFSETQ. V gave up 5 bases and J gave up 3 bases, with 19 bases separating them. The CDR3, as DNA: TGCGCCAGCAGTTTAAGGGACTCAAGGAATACAGATACGCAGTATTTT. Protein product: CASSLRDSRNTDTQYF.

The chain has TRBV12-5 and TRBJ1-1; D unresolved. V dropped 6 bases and J dropped 5 bases, with 16 bases sitting between them. The CDR3 contains 14 residues. Germline assignment: CDR1 LGHNT and CDR2 FRNRAP. The CDR3 here is CASGIGREGTEAFF. The CDR3 DNA reads TGTGCTAGTGGAATCGGACGAGAAGGGACTGAAGCTTTCTTT. Combining the CDR3 with reference TRBV12-5 and TRBJ1-1 gives the whole variable domain DARVTQTPRHKVTEMGQEVTMRCQPILGHNTVFWYRQTMMQGLELLAYFRNRAPLDDSGMPKDRFSAEMPDATLATLKIQPSEPRDSAVYFCASGIGREGTEAFFGQGTRLTVV.

The chain links TRBV29-1 to TRBJ1-3; a weak D match, TRBD1 (5 bases). Germline V CDR1 and CDR2: SQVTM, ANQGSEA. The CDR3 runs 14 residues. Between the trimmed V and J ends, which lost 6 bases and 0 bases, there was a span of 12 bases. CDR3 sequence (DNA): TGCAGCGTCGCAGGACAAAGCTCTGGAAACACCATATATTTT. Translation gives CSVAGQSSGNTIYF.

This clone was detected only once. The chain recombines TRBV6-1 with TRBJ1-2, with 7 bases lining up with TRBD1. V was clipped by 7 bases and J by 1 base; unmatched bases: 6. Germline V gene sequence: CDR1 MNHNS, CDR2 SASEGT. The length of the CDR3 is 14 residues. The CDR3 spells CASIGGQHNYGYTF. The CDR3 DNA follows: TGTGCCAGCATAGGGGGACAGCATAACTATGGCTACACCTTC.

The table lists this clone with a few counts. The CDR3, as DNA: TGTGCCAGCAGTTCACCCTCAAGCAATCAGCCCCAGCATTTT. It codes for CASSSPSSNQPQHF. This chain joins TRBV28 and TRBJ1-5; D unresolved. CDR1 and CDR2 from the germline V gene are MDHEN and SYDVKM. Between the trimmed V and J ends, which lost 4 bases and 1 base, there was a span of 8 bases. CDR3 size: 14 residues.

A few counts support this clone. The chain links TRBV11-2 to TRBJ2-7; D is possibly TRBD1 (5 bases). Between the trimmed V and J ends, which lost 8 bases and 4 bases, there was a span of 6 bases. The germline V gene has CDR1 SGHAT and CDR2 FQNNGV. The CDR3 totals 10 residues. The DNA of the CDR3 is TGTGCCAGCGGGGCTTACGAGCAGTACTTC. Protein: CASGAYEQYF.

The genes are TRBV2 and TRBJ1-5; D may be TRBD1 (6 bases). CDR1 and CDR2 (germline): SNHLY, FYNNEI. This CDR3 has 16 residues. The V gene lost 3 bases and the J gene lost 2 bases, with 14 bases spanning the gap. The CDR3 loop is CASSDGRGGGNQPQHF. CDR3 bases: TGTGCCAGCAGTGATGGCAGGGGAGGGGGCAATCAGCCCCAGCATTTT.

The J gene is TRBJ1-3, the V gene TRBV9, with D uncertain. V dropped 0 bases and J dropped 2 bases, with 18 bases sitting between them. This CDR3 is 18 amino acids long. Germline assignment: CDR1 SGDLS and CDR2 YYNGEE. This chain's CDR3 is CASSVVSTGRSPGNTIYF. The CDR3 nucleotides are TGTGCCAGCAGCGTAGTCTCGACCGGGAGGAGTCCTGGAAACACCATATATTTT.

The CDR3 sequence: CASSLVGSGVHEQYF. The CDR3 nucleotides are TGTGCCAGCAGCTTAGTGGGGTCGGGGGTCCACGAGCAGTACTTC. This chain joins TRBV7-9 and TRBJ2-7; tentatively, D is TRBD2 (6 bases). The CDR3 contains 15 residues. V was trimmed by 1 base and J by 5 bases, leaving 15 bases between them. The germline CDR1 and CDR2 sequences are SEHNR and FQNEAQ (reference sequence).

The rearrangement uses TRBV7-9 and TRBJ1-1, with D perhaps matching TRBD1 (5 bases). V was clipped by 1 base and J by 6 bases, with 12 bases between them. CDR1 SEHNR and CDR2 FQNEAQ come from the germline V gene (reference sequence). CDR3 length: 14 amino acids. CDR3 nucleotide sequence: TGTGCCAGCAGCTTAGACGGCAGGGAGGCTGAAGCTTTCTTT. Translated, it gives CASSLDGREAEAFF.